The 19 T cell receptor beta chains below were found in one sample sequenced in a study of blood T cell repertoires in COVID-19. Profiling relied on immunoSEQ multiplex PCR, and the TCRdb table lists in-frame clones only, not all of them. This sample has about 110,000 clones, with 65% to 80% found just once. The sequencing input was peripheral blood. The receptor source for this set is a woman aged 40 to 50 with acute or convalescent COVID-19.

The DNA of the CDR3 is TGCGCCAGCAGCTTTTTCCGGGACAAATCCGGGGAGCTGTTTTTT. Amino acid sequence: CASSFFRDKSGELFF. The chain is built from TRBV5-1 and TRBJ2-2; weak D call: TRBD1 (6 bases). Germline CDR1 is SGHRS and CDR2 is YFSETQ. This CDR3 has 15 residues. The V end was cut by 2 bases, the J end by 6 bases, with 14 bases between.

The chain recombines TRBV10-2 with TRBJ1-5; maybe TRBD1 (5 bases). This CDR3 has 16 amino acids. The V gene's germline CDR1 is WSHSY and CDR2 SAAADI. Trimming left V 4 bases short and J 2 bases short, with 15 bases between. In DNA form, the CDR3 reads TGCGCCAGCAGTGCCGCCCGGGGGATAGGCAATCAGCCCCAGCATTTT. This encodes CASSAARGIGNQPQHF.

DNA of the CDR3: TGTGCCAGCAGCTTAGGTTTTGGACTAGTAGACTACGAGCAGTACTTC. Translation gives CASSLGFGLVDYEQYF. The chain combines TRBV11-1 with TRBJ2-7; 7 positions match TRBD2. V dropped 1 base and J dropped 3; count of bases not matched to a gene: 9. Germline V gives CDR1 SGHAT, CDR2 FQDESV (reference sequence). CDR3 length: 16 residues. The full variable domain, completed using reference TRBV11-1 and TRBJ2-7, is EAEVAQSPRYKITEKSQAVAFWCDPISGHATLYWYRQILGQGPELLVQFQDESVVDDSQLPKDRFSAERLKGVDSTLKIQPAELGDSAMYLCASSLGFGLVDYEQYFGPGTRLTVT.

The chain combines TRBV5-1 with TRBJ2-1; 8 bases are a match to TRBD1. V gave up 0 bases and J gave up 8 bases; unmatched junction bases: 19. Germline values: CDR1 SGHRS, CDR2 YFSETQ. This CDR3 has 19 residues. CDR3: CASSLGPTQGALILHEQFF. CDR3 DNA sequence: TGCGCCAGCAGCTTGGGCCCGACGCAGGGGGCGTTGATTCTTCATGAGCAGTTCTTC.

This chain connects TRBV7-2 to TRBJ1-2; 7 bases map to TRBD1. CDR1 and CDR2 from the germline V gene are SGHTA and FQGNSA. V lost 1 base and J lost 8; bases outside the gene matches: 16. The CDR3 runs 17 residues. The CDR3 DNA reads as TGTGCCAGCAGCTTAGATTCGGGGACAGCGATGGGCTCGGGCTACACCTTC. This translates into CASSLDSGTAMGSGYTF.

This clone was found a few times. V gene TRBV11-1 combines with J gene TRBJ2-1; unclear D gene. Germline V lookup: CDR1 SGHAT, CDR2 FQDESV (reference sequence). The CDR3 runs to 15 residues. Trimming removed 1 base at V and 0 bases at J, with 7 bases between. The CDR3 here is CASSLGADSYNEQFF. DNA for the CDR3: TGTGCCAGCAGCTTAGGGGCTGACTCCTACAATGAGCAGTTCTTC.

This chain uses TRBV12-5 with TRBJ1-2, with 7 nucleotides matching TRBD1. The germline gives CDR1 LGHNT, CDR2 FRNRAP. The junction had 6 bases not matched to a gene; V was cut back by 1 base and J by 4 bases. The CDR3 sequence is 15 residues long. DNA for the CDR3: TGTGCTAGTGGTTTGGCCTACCGGGACAGCTATGGCTACACCTTC. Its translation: CASGLAYRDSYGYTF.

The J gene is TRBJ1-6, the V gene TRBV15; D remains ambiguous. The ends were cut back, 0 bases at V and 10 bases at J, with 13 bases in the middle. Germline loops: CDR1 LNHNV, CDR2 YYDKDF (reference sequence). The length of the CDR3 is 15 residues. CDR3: CATSRDRAERSPLHF. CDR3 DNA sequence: TGTGCCACCAGCAGAGATCGCGCGGAAAGGTCACCCCTCCACTTT.

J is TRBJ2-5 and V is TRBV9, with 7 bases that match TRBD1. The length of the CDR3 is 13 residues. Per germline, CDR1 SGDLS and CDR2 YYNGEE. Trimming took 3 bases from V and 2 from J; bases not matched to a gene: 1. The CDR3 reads CASSEGQQETQYF. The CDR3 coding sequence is TGTGCCAGCAGCGAGGGACAGCAAGAGACCCAGTACTTC.

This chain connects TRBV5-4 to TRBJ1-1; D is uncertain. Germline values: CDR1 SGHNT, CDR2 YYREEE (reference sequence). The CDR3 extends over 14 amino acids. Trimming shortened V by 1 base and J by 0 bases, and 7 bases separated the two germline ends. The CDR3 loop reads CASSLRDMNTEAFF. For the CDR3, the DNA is TGTGCCAGCAGCTTGAGAGACATGAACACTGAAGCTTTCTTT.

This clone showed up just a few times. This chain's CDR3 is CASSRGLVPPEQFF. The CDR3 DNA sequence: TGTGCCAGTAGTCGGGGACTAGTTCCTCCAGAGCAGTTCTTC. This chain connects TRBV19 to TRBJ2-1; 8 bases agree with TRBD2. CDR1 and CDR2 (germline): LNHDA, SQIVND (reference sequence). The CDR3 has 14 residues. Trimming cost V 5 bases and J 10 bases; bases outside gene matches: 10.

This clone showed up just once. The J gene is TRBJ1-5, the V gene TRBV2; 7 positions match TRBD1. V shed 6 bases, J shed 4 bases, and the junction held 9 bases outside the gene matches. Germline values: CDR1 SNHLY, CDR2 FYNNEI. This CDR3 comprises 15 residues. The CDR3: CASSQTGDKNQPQHF. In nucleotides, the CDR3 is TGTGCCAGCAGCCAAACAGGGGACAAAAATCAGCCCCAGCATTTT. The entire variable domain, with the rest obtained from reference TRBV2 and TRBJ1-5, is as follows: EPEVTQTPSHQVTQMGQEVILRCVPISNHLYFYWYRQILGQKVEFLVSFYNNEISEKSEIFDDQFSVERPDGSNFTLKIRSTKLEDSAMYFCASSQTGDKNQPQHFGDGTRLSIL.

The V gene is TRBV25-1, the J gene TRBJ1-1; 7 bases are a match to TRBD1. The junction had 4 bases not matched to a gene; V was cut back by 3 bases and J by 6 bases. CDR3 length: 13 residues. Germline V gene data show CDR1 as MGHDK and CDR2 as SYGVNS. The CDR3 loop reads CASSDWTGPEAFF. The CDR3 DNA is TGTGCCAGCAGTGATTGGACAGGCCCTGAAGCTTTCTTT. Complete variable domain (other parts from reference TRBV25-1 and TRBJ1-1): EADIYQTPRYLVIGTGKKITLECSQTMGHDKMYWYQQDPGMELHLIHYSYGVNSTEKGDLSSESTVSRIRTEHFPLTLESARPSHTSQYLCASSDWTGPEAFFGQGTRLTVV.

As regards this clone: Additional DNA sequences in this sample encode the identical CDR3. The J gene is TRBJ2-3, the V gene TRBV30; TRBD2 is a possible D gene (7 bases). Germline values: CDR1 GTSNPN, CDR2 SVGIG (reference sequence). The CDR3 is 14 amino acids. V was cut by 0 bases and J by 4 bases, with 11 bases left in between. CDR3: CAWSVGGAADTQYF. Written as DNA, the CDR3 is TGTGCCTGGAGTGTAGGGGGGGCCGCAGATACGCAGTATTTT.

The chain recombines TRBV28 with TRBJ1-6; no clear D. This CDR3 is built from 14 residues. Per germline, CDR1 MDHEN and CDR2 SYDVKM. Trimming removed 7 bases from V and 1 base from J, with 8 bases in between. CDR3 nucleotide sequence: TGTGCCAGCACCACTCCTTCCTATAATTCACCCCTCCACTTT. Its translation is CASTTPSYNSPLHF.

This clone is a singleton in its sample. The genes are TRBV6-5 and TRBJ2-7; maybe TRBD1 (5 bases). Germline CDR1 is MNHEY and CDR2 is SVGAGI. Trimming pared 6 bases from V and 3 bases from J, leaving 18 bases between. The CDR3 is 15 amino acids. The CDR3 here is CASRAGSSAVYEQYF. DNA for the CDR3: TGTGCCAGCAGAGCAGGGTCTTCGGCTGTCTACGAGCAGTACTTC.

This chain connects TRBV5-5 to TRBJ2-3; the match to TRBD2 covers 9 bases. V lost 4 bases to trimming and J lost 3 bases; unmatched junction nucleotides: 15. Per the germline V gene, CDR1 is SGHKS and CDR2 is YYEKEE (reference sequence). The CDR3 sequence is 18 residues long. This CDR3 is CASSPLGGLAGVTDTQYF. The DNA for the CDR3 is TGTGCCAGCAGCCCCCTTGGAGGGTTAGCGGGAGTGACAGATACGCAGTATTTT.

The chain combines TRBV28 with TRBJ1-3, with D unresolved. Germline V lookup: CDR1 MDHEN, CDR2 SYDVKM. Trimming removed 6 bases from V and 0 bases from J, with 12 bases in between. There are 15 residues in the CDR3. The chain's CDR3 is CASRQQPGSGNTIYF. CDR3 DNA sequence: TGTGCCAGCAGGCAACAGCCAGGCTCTGGAAACACCATATATTTT. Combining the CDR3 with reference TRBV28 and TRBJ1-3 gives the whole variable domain DVKVTQSSRYLVKRTGEKVFLECVQDMDHENMFWYRQDPGLGLRLIYFSYDVKMKEKGDIPEGYSVSREKKERFSLILESASTNQTSMYLCASRQQPGSGNTIYFGEGSWLTVV.

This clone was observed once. CDR3 loop: CASSPPTGNHEQFF. In nucleotides, the CDR3 is TGTGCCAGCTCACCACCTACGGGGAACCATGAGCAGTTCTTC. V usage is TRBV18 and J usage is TRBJ2-1; TRBD2 is a possible D gene (5 bases). The CDR3 spans 14 residues. Germline V gene data show CDR1 as KGHSH and CDR2 as LQKENI. V was pared by 0 bases and J by 8 bases, with 11 bases between.